Included here is one T cell receptor (beta chain) sequence, with context. The PCR ran on 60 Vbeta and 13 Jbeta primers. Method: immunoSEQ multiplex PCR; TCRdb's copy keeps in-frame clones and lacks some. This sample's table reports 25,000 to 35,000 clones. The sample originates from a study of cytomegalovirus exposure and HLA in healthy donors. Germline V lookup: CDR1 MNHNS, CDR2 SASEGT. CDR3 size: 12 residues. V lost 8 bases and J 7 bases, leaving 14 bases between the germline ends. J is TRBJ1-2 and V is TRBV6-1, with a weak D call TRBD1 (5 bases). The material sequenced was PBMCs. The source of this sequence is a woman aged 35 to 49 in good health and CMV-seropositive. CDR3 coding DNA: TGTGCCAGCGGAAGACTCGGGGGTGGCTACACCTTC. It encodes CASGRLGGGYTF.